These 12 T cell receptor beta chains originate from one sample sequenced in a study of shared clonotypes between healthy human individuals. Profiled with immunoSEQ multiplex PCR; TCRdb holds only in-frame clones, not every one. Of some 790,000 clones listed, roughly two thirds are singletons. Sequencing used memory CD4+ T cells sorted from blood. Described subset: CD45RA-negative fraction. The source of these receptors is a woman between 25 and 40 years old in good health.

This clone was observed a few times. The genes are TRBV2 and TRBJ2-1; 8 bases match TRBD1. Germline lookup yields CDR1 SNHLY and CDR2 FYNNEI. V lost 10 bases to trimming and J lost 4 bases; unmatched junction nucleotides: 6. The CDR3 runs to 13 residues. The CDR3 DNA sequence: TGTGCCACCTACAGGGGGACTTACAATGAGCAGTTCTTC. The encoded protein is CATYRGTYNEQFF.

The chain couples TRBV10-2 to TRBJ1-1, with D uncertain. Deletions cut 10 bases from V and 1 base from J, with 19 bases between. The CDR3 is 15 residues long. CDR1 WSHSY and CDR2 SAAADI come from the germline V gene. CDR3 protein: CAITREGGSNTEAFF. CDR3 sequence (DNA): TGCGCCATCACTCGTGAGGGCGGTTCGAACACTGAAGCTTTCTTT.

V and J are TRBV14 and TRBJ1-1; D is uncertain. V lost 1 base to trimming and J lost 4 bases, with 13 bases between them. Germline CDR1 is SGHDN and CDR2 is FVKESK. This CDR3 spans 15 amino acids. The CDR3 is CASSQVTRPATEAFF. The CDR3 nucleotides read TGTGCCAGCAGCCAAGTGACCAGACCGGCCACTGAAGCTTTCTTT.

The chain combines TRBV19 with TRBJ2-1, with unresolved D. This CDR3 is 14 amino acids long. Deletions cut 4 bases from V and 0 bases from J, with 7 bases between. CDR1 and CDR2 (germline): LNHDA, SQIVND (reference sequence). CDR3 amino acids: CASSSFSSYNEQFF. CDR3 nucleotide sequence: TGTGCCAGTAGTAGTTTTAGCTCCTACAATGAGCAGTTCTTC.

The chain is built from TRBV5-1 and TRBJ1-2; D gene ambiguous. V was shortened by 5 bases and J by 5 bases, with 19 bases between the two germline ends. Germline assignment: CDR1 SGHRS and CDR2 YFSETQ. The CDR3 is made up of 15 amino acids. This CDR3 reads CASSLRDSSGYGYTF. CDR3 DNA sequence: TGCGCCAGCAGTTTACGTGACTCCTCGGGGTATGGCTACACCTTC.

The J gene is TRBJ2-7, the V gene TRBV28; the D gene is possibly TRBD2 (5 bases). Trimming cost V 1 base and J 2 bases, with 12 bases left between them. Germline V gene data show CDR1 as MDHEN and CDR2 as SYDVKM. The CDR3 covers 15 residues. CDR3 nucleotides: TGTGCCAGCAGTTTATCCCTAGCTAGTACCTACGAGCAGTACTTC. Translating gives CASSLSLASTYEQYF.

The chain uses TRBV5-5 and TRBJ2-1, with TRBD1 matching over 11 bases. V lost 4 bases, J lost 10 bases, and 10 bases stayed unmatched. This CDR3 is built from 15 residues. In germline, CDR1 is SGHKS, CDR2 YYEKEE (reference sequence). The CDR3 protein is CASSRDGTGGREQFF. In DNA form, the CDR3 reads TGTGCCAGCAGCCGTGACGGGACAGGGGGTAGGGAGCAGTTCTTC.

This chain joins TRBV5-6 and TRBJ2-1; 11 bases match TRBD2. Germline lookup yields CDR1 SGHDT and CDR2 YYEEEE. V gave up 2 bases and J gave up 7 bases; unmatched junction bases: 14. The CDR3 consists of 18 residues. The CDR3 region is CASSFEVLAGANGNEQFF. CDR3 bases: TGTGCCAGCAGCTTCGAAGTACTAGCGGGAGCCAACGGGAATGAGCAGTTCTTC.

The chain couples TRBV2 to TRBJ1-3; a weak D match, TRBD1 (5 bases). V lost 8 bases and J 4 bases, leaving 18 bases between the germline ends. Germline V lookup: CDR1 SNHLY, CDR2 FYNNEI. This CDR3 has 15 amino acids. The CDR3 DNA reads as TGTGCCAGCCAATACACGGGACGCCGGGGAAACACCATATATTTT. As protein: CASQYTGRRGNTIYF.

The chain has TRBV27 and TRBJ1-1, with D tentatively TRBD1 (5 bases). V was shortened by 3 bases and J by 6 bases, with 17 bases between the two germline ends. The V gene's germline CDR1 is MNHEY and CDR2 SMNVEV (reference sequence). The CDR3 spans 15 residues. The CDR3 nucleotides read TGTGCCAGCAGTTTTGGGGGACGGAGTTTGGCTGAAGCTTTCTTT. The encoded protein is CASSFGGRSLAEAFF.

V is TRBV11-2 and J is TRBJ1-5; TRBD1 is a possible D gene (5 bases). V was clipped by 1 base and J by 4 bases, with 11 bases between them. The CDR3 consists of 15 residues. Germline CDR1 reads SGHAT; CDR2 reads FQNNGV. CDR3 sequence (DNA): TGTGCCAGCAGCTTAGGCTCAGGGCCAAATCAGCCCCAGCATTTT. Amino acids: CASSLGSGPNQPQHF.

This clone was found many times. This chain uses TRBV18 with TRBJ2-3; TRBD1 aligns across 8 bases. V lost 5 bases and J lost 2; bases outside the gene matches: 6. This CDR3 has 15 residues. Germline V lookup: CDR1 KGHSH, CDR2 LQKENI. CDR3 protein: CASSSRQGTTDTQYF. DNA of the CDR3: TGTGCCAGCTCATCGAGACAGGGGACCACAGATACGCAGTATTTT.